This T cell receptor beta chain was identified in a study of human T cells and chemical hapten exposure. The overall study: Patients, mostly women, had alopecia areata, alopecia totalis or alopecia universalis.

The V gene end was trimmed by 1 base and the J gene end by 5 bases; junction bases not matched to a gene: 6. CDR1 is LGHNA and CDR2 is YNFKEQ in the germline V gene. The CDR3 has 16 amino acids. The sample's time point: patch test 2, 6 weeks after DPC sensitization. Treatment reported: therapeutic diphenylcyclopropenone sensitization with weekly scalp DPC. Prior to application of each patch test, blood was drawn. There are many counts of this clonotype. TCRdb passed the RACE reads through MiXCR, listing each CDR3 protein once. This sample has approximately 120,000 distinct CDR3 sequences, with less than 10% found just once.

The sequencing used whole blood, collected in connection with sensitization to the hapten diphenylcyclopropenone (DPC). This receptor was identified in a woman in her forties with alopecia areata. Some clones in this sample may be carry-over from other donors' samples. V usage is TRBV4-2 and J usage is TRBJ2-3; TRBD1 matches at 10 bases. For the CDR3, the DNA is TGTGCCAGCAGCCAAGCCGGGACAGGGGAAGTAGATACGCAGTATTTT. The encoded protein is CASSQAGTGEVDTQYF.